These 8 T cell receptor beta chains came from one sample sequenced in a study of identifying expanded T cells in peripheral blood. Using immunoSEQ multiplex PCR, the repertoire was profiled, and TCRdb retains in-frame clones only, with some absent. The sample has 65,000 to 95,000 clones, approximately 90% seen once. Sequences were obtained from blood. These receptors came from a person aged 18-70 years in good health.

The chain links TRBV7-6 to TRBJ1-1; D call uncertain. Deletions cut 5 bases from V and 7 bases from J, with 11 bases between. The CDR3 consists of 12 residues. Germline V gives CDR1 SGHVS, CDR2 FNYEAQ. The CDR3 bases are TGTGCCAGCAGCCAGAATGGGCGTGAAGCTTTCTTT. This encodes CASSQNGREAFF.

The chain is built from TRBV6-6 and TRBJ2-2, with D unresolved. The CDR3 is made up of 13 amino acids. The V gene lost 6 bases and the J gene lost 4 bases, with 9 bases spanning the gap. Germline V CDR1 and CDR2: MNHNY, SVGAGI (reference sequence). CDR3 nucleotide sequence: TGTGCCAGCAGCACCGAATTCACCGGGGAGCTGTTTTTT. This sequence encodes CASSTEFTGELFF.

CDR3 loop: CASSWGASVTDTQYF. The CDR3 DNA sequence: TGTGCCAGCAGCTGGGGGGCTAGCGTTACAGATACGCAGTATTTT. The chain recombines TRBV7-3 with TRBJ2-3, with D perhaps matching TRBD1 or TRBD2 (6 bases each). Between the trimmed V and J ends, which lost 4 bases and 3 bases, there was a span of 14 bases. CDR3 length: 15 amino acids. Germline CDR1 reads SGHTA; CDR2 reads FQGTGA.

The CDR3 DNA reads TGTGCCAGCAGCCAAGATCGGACTAGCCATAACACCGGGGAGCTGTTTTTT. Its translation: CASSQDRTSHNTGELFF. The V and J genes are TRBV14 and TRBJ2-2; 8 bases map to TRBD2. CDR1 SGHDN and CDR2 FVKESK come from the germline V gene. CDR3 length equals 17 residues. The V segment lost 0 bases and the J segment 2 bases; nucleotides outside the gene matches: 5. The variable domain in full, completed from reference TRBV14 and TRBJ2-2, reads EAGVTQFPSHSVIEKGQTVTLRCDPISGHDNLYWYRRVMGKEIKFLLHFVKESKQDESGMPNNRFLAERTGGTYSTLKVQPAELEDSGVYFCASSQDRTSHNTGELFFGEGSRLTVL.

Only one count was recorded for this clone. This sequence joins TRBV11-3 and TRBJ2-7; possibly TRBD2 for D (5 bases). The CDR3 has 17 residues. Trimming took 4 bases from V and 0 from J, leaving 19 bases between them. From germline, CDR1 is SGHNT and CDR2 YENEEA. The CDR3 nucleotides read TGTGCCAGCAGCTCCCATGCAGACTACCGGAGCTCCTACGAGCAGTACTTC. Protein product: CASSSHADYRSSYEQYF.

The chain is built from TRBV6-5 and TRBJ1-2; 10 bases map to TRBD1. Per germline, CDR1 MNHEY and CDR2 SVGAGI. The CDR3 runs to 13 residues. V shed 6 bases and J 14 bases; nucleotides not matched to a gene: 12. In DNA form, the CDR3 reads TGTGCCAGCAGCCTCCAGACAGGGGGCGATAGTACCTTC. The encoded protein is CASSLQTGGDSTF.

The CDR3 sequence is CASSLAQQSGGYTF. The CDR3 DNA reads as TGTGCCAGCAGTTTGGCTCAACAAAGTGGTGGCTACACCTTC. The chain combines TRBV28 with TRBJ1-2; no definite D call. The length of the CDR3 is 14 residues. V lost 3 bases, J lost 7 bases, and 15 bases lay in between. Germline loops: CDR1 MDHEN, CDR2 SYDVKM.

V gene TRBV5-1 combines with J gene TRBJ1-5; no clear D gene. V lost 0 bases and J 7 bases, leaving 11 bases between the germline ends. Germline loops: CDR1 SGHRS, CDR2 YFSETQ. The CDR3 extends over 14 amino acids. The CDR3 sequence is CASSLEGLRQPQHF. The CDR3 region has the DNA TGCGCCAGCAGCTTGGAAGGGCTGCGGCAGCCCCAGCATTTT.